This T cell receptor beta chain appears in the sequencing data of a study of cytomegalovirus exposure and HLA in healthy donors. This clone was seen just once. Its antigen is as yet unknown. Germline values: CDR1 SGHRS, CDR2 YFSETQ. The CDR3 length is 16 residues. The V segment lost 1 base and the J segment 5 bases; nucleotides outside the gene matches: 9. Study-wide points: Cytomegalovirus-associated status was assigned to more than 150 TCR beta chains.

TCRdb keeps only in-frame clones here, not all; method: immunoSEQ multiplex PCR. The data hold about 130,000 clones, with just under 95% observed a single time. The specimen sequenced was PBMCs. This clonotype was obtained from a woman under 30 in good health and CMV-seronegative. The chain couples TRBV5-1 to TRBJ1-1; 9 positions match TRBD1. The CDR3 DNA sequence: TGCGCCAGCAGCTTGCTCAGACAGGGGGTTTGGACTGAAGCTTTCTTT. Protein product: CASSLLRQGVWTEAFF.